A single sample gave rise to the 21 T cell receptor beta chains below, sequenced in a study of T cell repertoires in ileal Crohn's disease. Specified time point: neoterminal ileum biopsy at postoperative endoscopy, about 6 months after surgery. Sequencing used immunoSEQ multiplex PCR; TCRdb keeps in-frame clones, though not all of them. The sample holds approximately 18,000 clones; 65% to 80% are singletons and the top ten take around 4%. Material for sequencing was ileal tissue. Every receptor here comes from an adult with Crohn's disease.

The CDR3 DNA is TGTGCCAGCATAGGGGGGGCAATCCCCTACGAGCAGTACTTC. It encodes CASIGGAIPYEQYF. The chain links TRBV6-1 to TRBJ2-7, with TRBD2 as a possible D gene (7 bases). CDR1 and CDR2 from the germline V gene are MNHNS and SASEGT. V lost 7 bases and J 2 bases, leaving 15 bases between the germline ends. CDR3 length: 14 amino acids.

The chain carries TRBV5-6 and TRBJ2-5, with D perhaps matching TRBD2 (5 bases). This CDR3 spans 13 amino acids. Trimming shortened V by 1 base and J by 5 bases, and 9 bases separated the two germline ends. The germline V gene has CDR1 SGHDT and CDR2 YYEEEE. The DNA for the CDR3 is TGTGCCAGCAGCTTGCGGGATCGGGAGACCCAGTACTTC. Amino acids: CASSLRDRETQYF.

The genes are TRBV6-1 and TRBJ1-2; D may be TRBD1 (6 bases). CDR3 length: 15 amino acids. Trimming removed 8 bases at V and 4 bases at J, with 20 bases between. CDR1 is MNHNS, CDR2 SASEGT, per germline. CDR3 in DNA: TGTGCCAGCTGGGACACCCCCTACTCCCGCTATGGCTACACCTTC. This translates into CASWDTPYSRYGYTF.

J is TRBJ1-2 and V is TRBV5-1; 7 bases fit TRBD1. With V trimmed by 5 bases and J by 7 bases, 14 bases remained unmatched. This CDR3 has 15 residues. CDR1 is SGHRS and CDR2 is YFSETQ in the germline V gene. CDR3 in amino acids: CASRQADRVVPGYTF. The CDR3 nucleotides read TGCGCCAGCAGGCAAGCTGACAGGGTTGTTCCTGGCTACACCTTC.

This chain uses TRBV4-2 with TRBJ1-4; no firm D call. The CDR3 has 14 amino acids. Deletions cut 0 bases from V and 4 bases from J, with 6 bases between. Germline CDR1 is LGHNA and CDR2 is YNFKEQ. For the CDR3, the DNA is TGTGCCAGCAGCCAAGAAGGCGGTAATGAAAAACTGTTTTTT. Translated: CASSQEGGNEKLFF.

This chain uses TRBV18 with TRBJ2-7, with D maybe TRBD2 (6 bases). Germline V lookup: CDR1 KGHSH, CDR2 LQKENI. The CDR3 runs 13 residues. V gave up 5 bases and J gave up 5 bases, with 13 bases separating them. CDR3 in DNA: TGTGCCAGCTCAGGGGGAGCGGGCGACGAGCAGTACTTC. Translation: CASSGGAGDEQYF.

The gene calls are TRBV7-8 and TRBJ2-2; TRBD2 agrees at 7 bases. After removal of 1 base from V and 0 bases from J, the junction contained 2 bases not matched to a gene. The CDR3 has 16 amino acids. CDR1 is SGHVS, CDR2 FQNEAQ, per germline. The CDR3 is CASSLGGGANTGELFF. CDR3 DNA: TGTGCCAGCAGCTTAGGTGGGGGGGCGAACACCGGGGAGCTGTTTTTT. Full variable domain (missing parts from reference TRBV7-8 and TRBJ2-2): GAGVSQSPRYKVAKRGQDVALRCDPISGHVSLFWYQQALGQGPEFLTYFQNEAQLDKSGLPSDRFFAERPEGSVSTLKIQRTQQEDSAVYLCASSLGGGANTGELFFGEGSRLTVL.

The genes are TRBV5-6 and TRBJ1-1; TRBD1 aligns across 10 bases. There are 13 residues in the CDR3. CDR1 and CDR2 (germline): SGHDT, YYEEEE. Unmatched junction bases numbered 1, after V lost 3 bases and J lost 5 bases. CDR3 amino acids: CASSWTGGTEAFF. The CDR3 bases are TGTGCCAGCAGCTGGACAGGGGGAACTGAAGCTTTCTTT.

The V and J genes are TRBV15 and TRBJ1-3; 9 nucleotides agree with TRBD1. The germline V gene has CDR1 LNHNV and CDR2 YYDKDF (reference sequence). The CDR3 spans 17 residues. The ends lost 0 bases at V and 8 bases at J; junction bases unmatched: 11. The CDR3 protein is CATSRDLGLTGGDTIYF. Here the CDR3 DNA reads TGTGCCACCAGCAGAGATTTGGGTCTGACAGGGGGGGACACCATATATTTT. The entire variable domain, with the rest obtained from reference TRBV15 and TRBJ1-3, is as follows: DAMVIQNPRYQVTQFGKPVTLSCSQTLNHNVMYWYQQKSSQAPKLLFHYYDKDFNNEADTPDNFQSRRPNTSFCFLDIRSPGLGDTAMYLCATSRDLGLTGGDTIYFGEGSWLTVV.

The chain links TRBV9 to TRBJ2-1, with TRBD1 as a possible D gene (5 bases). V was trimmed by 4 bases and J by 2 bases, leaving 13 bases between them. CDR3 length: 15 amino acids. Germline V lookup: CDR1 SGDLS, CDR2 YYNGEE. CDR3 bases: TGTGCCAGCAGCCCCCATGGGGCGCCCTACAATGAGCAGTTCTTC. Amino acids: CASSPHGAPYNEQFF. The full variable domain, with the rest looked up from reference TRBV9 and TRBJ2-1, is DSGVTQTPKHLITATGQRVTLRCSPRSGDLSVYWYQQSLDQGLQFLIQYYNGEERAKGNILERFSAQQFPDLHSELNLSSLELGDSALYFCASSPHGAPYNEQFFGPGTRLTVL.

This clone has a single count. The chain is built from TRBV5-6 and TRBJ2-3, with TRBD2 matching over 8 bases. Germline V gives CDR1 SGHDT, CDR2 YYEEEE. The CDR3 has 18 residues. The V and J ends lost 7 bases and 5 bases, in that order; junction bases with no gene match: 21. The CDR3 protein is CASRPFGGGRDRGDTQYF. DNA of the CDR3: TGTGCCAGCCGCCCATTCGGGGGGGGACGAGACCGTGGAGATACGCAGTATTTT.

This chain uses TRBV5-6 with TRBJ1-2; D remains ambiguous. This CDR3 is 11 amino acids long. Germline assignment: CDR1 SGHDT and CDR2 YYEEEE. V was clipped by 5 bases and J by 4 bases, with 6 bases between them. The CDR3: CASSYSYGYTF. The CDR3, as DNA: TGTGCCAGCAGTTACAGCTATGGCTACACCTTC.

The gene calls are TRBV5-1 and TRBJ1-2, with D possibly TRBD1 on 6 matching bases. The V gene's germline CDR1 is SGHRS and CDR2 YFSETQ. V was cut by 4 bases and J by 4 bases, with 14 bases left in between. The CDR3 runs to 14 residues. The CDR3 here is CASSPEQGSYGYTF. The CDR3 region has the DNA TGCGCCAGCAGCCCCGAACAGGGATCCTATGGCTACACCTTC.

The rearrangement uses TRBV5-1 and TRBJ1-2; 8 bases align to TRBD1. V shed 0 bases, J shed 5 bases, and the junction held 0 bases outside the gene matches. Germline loops: CDR1 SGHRS, CDR2 YFSETQ. This CDR3 comprises 13 residues. In nucleotides, the CDR3 is TGCGCCAGCAGCTTGGACAGGGGGTATGGCTACACCTTC. Translation gives CASSLDRGYGYTF. The whole variable domain, filled in from reference TRBV5-1 and TRBJ1-2, reads KAGVTQTPRYLIKTRGQQVTLSCSPISGHRSVSWYQQTPGQGLQFLFEYFSETQRNKGNFPGRFSGRQFSNSRSEMNVSTLELGDSALYLCASSLDRGYGYTFGSGTRLTVV.

This rearrangement joins TRBV4-3 to TRBJ1-2; perhaps TRBD1 as D (6 bases). V lost 1 base to trimming and J lost 8 bases, with 11 bases between them. Germline loops: CDR1 LGHNA, CDR2 YSLEER. This CDR3 has 13 amino acids. CDR3 bases: TGCGCCAGCAGCCAAGTGGGAGGGGGGGGCTACACCTTC. The encoded protein is CASSQVGGGGYTF.

The chain has TRBV7-6 and TRBJ2-7, with 14 bases matching TRBD2. Germline assignment: CDR1 SGHVS and CDR2 FNYEAQ. The CDR3 loop spans 17 amino acids. Germline trimming cut 8 bases from V and 0 bases from J; bases unmatched to any gene: 9. The CDR3 nucleotides read TGTGCCAGCGGCCTTGGGACTAGCGGGGGCCTCTCCTACGAGCAGTACTTC. Translated: CASGLGTSGGLSYEQYF.

The V gene is TRBV20-1, the J gene TRBJ2-7; D perhaps matches TRBD1 (6 bases). The CDR3 is 11 residues long. Germline values: CDR1 DFQATT, CDR2 SNEGSKA (reference sequence). V was trimmed by 6 bases and J by 3 bases, leaving 9 bases between them. The CDR3 spells CSAPRGYEQYF. The CDR3 DNA reads TGCAGTGCCCCCAGGGGCTACGAGCAGTACTTC.

V is TRBV27 and J is TRBJ1-1, with 7 bases lining up with TRBD1. CDR3 size: 16 residues. Germline loops: CDR1 MNHEY, CDR2 SMNVEV (reference sequence). The junction had 13 bases not matched to a gene; V was cut back by 5 bases and J by 4 bases. The CDR3 DNA sequence: TGTGCCAGCAGTACCCAAAGGGGGCAGCTTGGCACTGAAGCTTTCTTT. Translation gives CASSTQRGQLGTEAFF.

The chain recombines TRBV27 with TRBJ1-3; 7 bases align to TRBD1. This CDR3 is 15 amino acids long. The ends lost 4 bases at V and 3 bases at J; junction bases unmatched: 6. Germline V gene data show CDR1 as MNHEY and CDR2 as SMNVEV (reference sequence). The CDR3 here is CASSWGTELGNTIYF. In nucleotides, the CDR3 is TGTGCCAGCAGTTGGGGGACAGAACTTGGAAACACCATATATTTT.

The chain carries TRBV5-6 and TRBJ2-2, with 10 positions matching TRBD1. V gave up 3 bases and J gave up 4 bases; unmatched junction bases: 6. Germline V gene data show CDR1 as SGHDT and CDR2 as YYEEEE. The CDR3 is made up of 16 amino acids. CDR3 nucleotide sequence: TGTGCCAGCAGCTCCGACAGGGGGCGCGCCACCGGGGAGCTGTTTTTT. This translates into CASSSDRGRATGELFF.

This chain joins TRBV6-6 and TRBJ2-3; 7 bases line up with TRBD2. With 8 bases clipped from V and 2 bases from J, the junction kept 10 bases outside the gene matches. This CDR3 spans 15 amino acids. Germline loops: CDR1 MNHNY, CDR2 SVGAGI (reference sequence). The CDR3, as DNA: TGTGCCAGCCGCCCGTGGGGGAGGGACACAGATACGCAGTATTTT. Its translation: CASRPWGRDTDTQYF.